This passage covers 29 T cell receptor beta chains from one sample sequenced in a study of shared clonotypes between healthy human individuals. Some clones are missing from TCRdb's copy, which holds only in-frame ones; the method was immunoSEQ multiplex PCR. Here the sample spans roughly 2.5 million clones, roughly 92% being singletons. Input material: naive CD4+ T cells sorted from blood. Subset denoted: CD45RA+ positively selected. These receptors all stem from a man aged 18-30 years in good health.

This clone was recorded once. The V call is TRBV7-2, the J call TRBJ2-7; D is unclear. Germline CDR1 and CDR2: SGHTA and FQGNSA. The V gene lost 5 bases and the J gene lost 7 bases, with 15 bases spanning the gap. The CDR3 is 13 amino acids. The CDR3 region has the DNA TGTGCCAGCAGCCCTCGATCCTTGGGAGAGCAGTACTTC. It is translated as CASSPRSLGEQYF. Full variable domain (remainder filled in from reference TRBV7-2 and TRBJ2-7): GAGVSQSPSNKVTEKGKDVELRCDPISGHTALYWYRQSLGQGLEFLIYFQGNSAPDKSGLPSDRFSAERTGGSVSTLTIQRTQQEDSAVYLCASSPRSLGEQYFGPGTRLTVT.

The chain uses TRBV2 and TRBJ2-3; tentative D call: TRBD1 (6 bases). Germline V gene lookup returns CDR1 SNHLY and CDR2 FYNNEI. The length of the CDR3 is 12 residues. V was shortened by 6 bases and J by 6 bases, with 10 bases between the two germline ends. CDR3 in amino acids: CASRGTGDTQYF. CDR3 DNA sequence: TGTGCCAGCAGGGGAACAGGGGATACGCAGTATTTT. Variable domain in full (rest from reference TRBV2 and TRBJ2-3): EPEVTQTPSHQVTQMGQEVILRCVPISNHLYFYWYRQILGQKVEFLVSFYNNEISEKSEIFDDQFSVERPDGSNFTLKIRSTKLEDSAMYFCASRGTGDTQYFGPGTRLTVL.

This clone was recorded many times. This chain joins TRBV6-5 and TRBJ2-7; D is possibly TRBD1 or TRBD2 (5 bases each). Trimming removed 2 bases from V and 6 bases from J, with 14 bases in between. This CDR3 is built from 14 residues. CDR1 is MNHEY and CDR2 is SVGAGI in the germline V gene. The CDR3 here is CASSYDGGLGEQYF. CDR3 DNA sequence: TGTGCCAGCAGTTACGATGGGGGATTAGGCGAGCAGTACTTC.

This chain uses TRBV23-1 with TRBJ2-2; TRBD1 matches 8 bases. TRBV23-1 is reported as an ORF; its role is uncertain. The J segment lost 3 bases and the V segment lost 0 bases, leaving 12 bases of the junction unmatched. There are 19 residues in the CDR3. The CDR3 spells CASSQSRTGISGHTGELFF. The CDR3 nucleotides read TGCGCCAGCAGTCAATCACGGACAGGGATCAGCGGCCACACCGGGGAGCTGTTTTTT.

This chain links TRBV25-1 with TRBJ1-1; D is undetermined. V gave up 3 bases and J gave up 3 bases, with 11 bases separating them. CDR1 and CDR2 (germline): MGHDK, SYGVNS. The CDR3 is 14 amino acids. The CDR3, as DNA: TGTGCCAGCAGTGACACTAACTTGGACACTGAAGCTTTCTTT. It codes for CASSDTNLDTEAFF.

The chain employs TRBV28 and TRBJ2-3; D might be TRBD1 (5 bases). CDR3 size: 17 residues. Germline CDR1 MDHEN, CDR2 SYDVKM. The ends were cut back, 3 bases at V and 1 base at J, with 17 bases in the middle. CDR3: CASSFSSLGVGTDTQYF. CDR3 DNA sequence: TGTGCCAGCAGTTTCTCATCCCTAGGGGTAGGCACAGATACGCAGTATTTT.

This chain links TRBV4-3 with TRBJ2-5; weak D call: TRBD1 (6 bases). This CDR3 is built from 15 residues. CDR1 is LGHNA, CDR2 YSLEER, per germline. The ends were cut back, 2 bases at V and 2 bases at J, with 12 bases in the middle. CDR3: CASSQNPGAQETQYF. In DNA, the CDR3 is TGCGCCAGCAGCCAAAATCCAGGGGCACAAGAGACCCAGTACTTC.

The CDR3 DNA is TGTGCCAGCAACTTCAGGTTCTCCTACAATGAGCAGTTCTTC. Protein: CASNFRFSYNEQFF. The chain joins TRBV6-1 to TRBJ2-1; no clear D gene. This CDR3 region has 14 residues. CDR1 MNHNS and CDR2 SASEGT come from the germline V gene. Trimming left V 7 bases short and J 0 bases short, with 10 bases between.

The chain uses TRBV6-5 and TRBJ1-5; D remains unclear. Germline lookup yields CDR1 MNHEY and CDR2 SVGAGI. The ends were cut back, 8 bases at V and 1 base at J, with 9 bases in the middle. This CDR3 comprises 13 residues. DNA of the CDR3: TGTGCCAGCGGTAGGGAAAGCAATCAGCCCCAGCATTTT. Amino acid sequence: CASGRESNQPQHF.

The V gene is TRBV9, the J gene TRBJ2-1; 7 bases are a match to TRBD2. V lost 5 bases to trimming and J lost 15 bases; unmatched junction nucleotides: 14. CDR3 length equals 13 residues. Germline CDR1 reads SGDLS; CDR2 reads YYNGEE. The CDR3 DNA follows: TGTGCCAGCAGAAGTAGCGGGTCTGATCTGTGGTTCTTC. Translation: CASRSSGSDLWFF.

V gene TRBV7-2 combines with J gene TRBJ2-4; tentative D call: TRBD1 (5 bases). The germline V gene encodes CDR1 SGHTA and CDR2 FQGNSA. V was pared by 1 base and J by 1 base, with 11 bases between. The CDR3 covers 16 residues. The CDR3 nucleotides are TGTGCCAGCAGCTTAGTGCAGGGAATCGCCAAAAACATTCAGTACTTC. Translation: CASSLVQGIAKNIQYF.

The chain employs TRBV5-1 and TRBJ2-5, with D perhaps TRBD1 (5 bases). The V gene lost 0 bases and the J gene lost 0 bases, with 12 bases spanning the gap. Per the germline V gene, CDR1 is SGHRS and CDR2 is YFSETQ. There are 16 residues in the CDR3. DNA for the CDR3: TGCGCCAGCAGCTTGGAGGGGCGCAGGTACCAAGAGACCCAGTACTTC. The encoded protein is CASSLEGRRYQETQYF.

The V gene is TRBV27, the J gene TRBJ1-1, with 10 bases that match TRBD1. The germline CDR1 and CDR2 sequences are MNHEY and SMNVEV (reference sequence). The length of the CDR3 is 17 residues. J was trimmed by 1 base and V by 0 bases; bases with no gene match: 5. CDR3 DNA sequence: TGTGCCAGCAGTTTATCGACAGGGGGCTATGGGAACACTGAAGCTTTCTTT. This encodes CASSLSTGGYGNTEAFF.

This clone was counted between two and nine times. The J gene is TRBJ2-7, the V gene TRBV6-5; D is possibly TRBD2 (5 bases). V was shortened by 5 bases and J by 6 bases, with 17 bases between the two germline ends. Germline V CDR1 and CDR2: MNHEY, SVGAGI. There are 14 residues in the CDR3. DNA for the CDR3: TGTGCCAGCAGTCCCCGAGGGAGCTACGCCGAGCAGTACTTC. It codes for CASSPRGSYAEQYF.

The chain is built from TRBV7-8 and TRBJ1-2, with a tentative D call TRBD1 (6 bases). Germline V CDR1 and CDR2: SGHVS, FQNEAQ. This CDR3 has 13 residues. V was pared by 0 bases and J by 14 bases, with 16 bases between. The chain's CDR3 is CASSLALGQLDTF. The CDR3 DNA sequence: TGTGCCAGCAGCTTAGCCCTCGGACAGTTGGATACCTTC.

The J gene is TRBJ2-5, the V gene TRBV5-6; D is uncertain. Matching the DNA end better, TRBJ2-7 makes the J call doubtful. Per germline, CDR1 SGHDT and CDR2 YYEEEE. The CDR3 consists of 14 residues. In nucleotides, the CDR3 is TGTGCCAGCAGCTTCCAGGTCAGCTCCTACGAGCAGTACTTC. Encoded protein: CASSFQVSSYEQYF.

About this clone: Different DNA sequences within this sample yield the same CDR3. The CDR3 is CASSPGTGPYEQYF. The CDR3 nucleotides read TGTGCCAGCAGCCCCGGGACAGGTCCCTACGAGCAGTACTTC. V gene TRBV11-2 combines with J gene TRBJ2-7, with 8 bases matching TRBD1. The CDR3 is 14 amino acids. V dropped 5 bases and J dropped 2; count of bases not matched to a gene: 5. CDR1 and CDR2 from the germline V gene are SGHAT and FQNNGV.

The chain employs TRBV7-9 and TRBJ2-7; 11 bases match TRBD1. This CDR3 region has 16 residues. CDR1 and CDR2 (germline): SEHNR, FQNEAQ (reference sequence). With V trimmed by 5 bases and J by 4 bases, 10 bases remained unmatched. This chain's CDR3 is CASSPSFGTGGYEQYF. CDR3 bases: TGTGCCAGCAGCCCTTCATTCGGGACAGGGGGATACGAGCAGTACTTC. The full variable domain, rest sourced from reference TRBV7-9 and TRBJ2-7, is DTGVSQNPRHKITKRGQNVTFRCDPISEHNRLYWYRQTLGQGPEFLTYFQNEAQLEKSRLLSDRFSAERPKGSFSTLEIQRTEQGDSAMYLCASSPSFGTGGYEQYFGPGTRLTVT.

The chain uses TRBV30 and TRBJ2-1, with 7 bases lining up with TRBD1. The V gene end was trimmed by 5 bases and the J gene end by 5 bases; junction bases not matched to a gene: 6. The CDR3 runs to 13 residues. Germline V lookup: CDR1 GTSNPN, CDR2 SVGIG (reference sequence). Here the CDR3 DNA reads TGTGCCTGGGACAGGGAACGCGACAATGAGCAGTTCTTC. This sequence encodes CAWDRERDNEQFF.

The CDR3: CASSQSGTGLNYGYTF. CDR3 DNA: TGCGCCAGCAGCCAATCCGGGACAGGGCTTAACTATGGCTACACCTTC. The chain combines TRBV4-1 with TRBJ1-2, with 9 bases fitting TRBD1. The CDR3 extends over 16 amino acids. The V and J ends lost 2 bases and 1 base, in that order; junction bases with no gene match: 5. CDR1 is MGHRA and CDR2 is YSYEKL in the germline V gene.

This chain uses TRBV6-1 with TRBJ2-5, with 9 bases identical to TRBD1. Trimming took 4 bases from V and 4 from J; bases not matched to a gene: 7. The CDR3 length is 15 residues. Germline CDR1 MNHNS, CDR2 SASEGT. The CDR3 loop reads CASSAGTGLRETQYF. DNA for the CDR3: TGTGCCAGCAGTGCTGGGACAGGGTTGCGAGAGACCCAGTACTTC.

The chain joins TRBV7-2 to TRBJ2-7; D call uncertain. The V gene's germline CDR1 is SGHTA and CDR2 FQGNSA. The CDR3 is 12 residues long. Trimming took 1 base from V and 6 from J, leaving 7 bases between them. The CDR3 DNA reads TGTGCCAGCAGCTTAGGTTGGGTCGAGCAGTACTTC. This gives the protein CASSLGWVEQYF.

This chain links TRBV18 with TRBJ1-2; D possibly corresponds to TRBD1 (6 bases). CDR3 length: 14 residues. Trimming removed 3 bases from V and 4 bases from J, with 12 bases in between. From germline, CDR1 is KGHSH and CDR2 LQKENI. The CDR3 loop is CASSPGDTRYGYTF. CDR3 bases: TGTGCCAGCTCACCGGGGGACACTCGCTATGGCTACACCTTC.

On this clone: Other DNA sequences in the same sample also yield this CDR3. This chain uses TRBV6-5 with TRBJ1-1, with 8 bases identical to TRBD1. CDR3 length equals 13 residues. CDR1 and CDR2 (germline): MNHEY, SVGAGI. V lost 6 bases to trimming and J lost 4 bases; unmatched junction nucleotides: 4. The CDR3 is CASSRGQGTEAFF. As DNA, the CDR3 is TGTGCCAGCAGCAGGGGGCAGGGCACTGAAGCTTTCTTT.

The J gene is TRBJ2-7, the V gene TRBV7-3; 9 bases map to TRBD1. This CDR3 is 13 amino acids long. With 4 bases clipped from V and 6 bases from J, the junction kept 4 bases outside the gene matches. Germline V CDR1 and CDR2: SGHTA, FQGTGA. CDR3 in DNA: TGTGCCAGCAGCTCGGGACAGGGCCTCGAGCAGTACTTC. This encodes CASSSGQGLEQYF.

The V gene is TRBV5-1, the J gene TRBJ2-7; TRBD1 is a possible D gene (6 bases). Trimming pared 4 bases from V and 3 bases from J, leaving 11 bases between. In germline, CDR1 is SGHRS, CDR2 YFSETQ. This CDR3 has 13 amino acids. CDR3 DNA: TGCGCCAGCAGCCCGACAGGTAACTACGAGCAGTACTTC. It specifies CASSPTGNYEQYF.

The chain carries TRBV19 and TRBJ2-1, with TRBD1 matching 7 bases. This CDR3 region has 13 residues. The germline gives CDR1 LNHDA, CDR2 SQIVND (reference sequence). Trimming cost V 7 bases and J 5 bases; bases outside gene matches: 5. CDR3 DNA sequence: TGTGCCAGTACGGACAGGATACACAATGAGCAGTTCTTC. This gives the protein CASTDRIHNEQFF.

This chain uses TRBV29-1 with TRBJ2-7; 10 bases match TRBD1. V trimming: 6 bases; J trimming: 5 bases; junction bases outside the gene matches: 4. Germline CDR1 is SQVTM and CDR2 is ANQGSEA. CDR3 length equals 12 residues. CDR3 protein: CSVDRGRDEQYF. In nucleotides, the CDR3 is TGCAGCGTAGACAGGGGGCGCGACGAGCAGTACTTC.

The rearrangement links TRBV4-1 to TRBJ2-1; TRBD2 matches 9 bases. Per the germline V gene, CDR1 is MGHRA and CDR2 is YSYEKL. Trimming took 0 bases from V and 4 from J; bases not matched to a gene: 13. The CDR3 runs 19 residues. CDR3 coding DNA: TGCGCCAGCAGCCAAGATCTGGGAACGGGCGGGAGGGTGTACAATGAGCAGTTCTTC. Translation: CASSQDLGTGGRVYNEQFF.